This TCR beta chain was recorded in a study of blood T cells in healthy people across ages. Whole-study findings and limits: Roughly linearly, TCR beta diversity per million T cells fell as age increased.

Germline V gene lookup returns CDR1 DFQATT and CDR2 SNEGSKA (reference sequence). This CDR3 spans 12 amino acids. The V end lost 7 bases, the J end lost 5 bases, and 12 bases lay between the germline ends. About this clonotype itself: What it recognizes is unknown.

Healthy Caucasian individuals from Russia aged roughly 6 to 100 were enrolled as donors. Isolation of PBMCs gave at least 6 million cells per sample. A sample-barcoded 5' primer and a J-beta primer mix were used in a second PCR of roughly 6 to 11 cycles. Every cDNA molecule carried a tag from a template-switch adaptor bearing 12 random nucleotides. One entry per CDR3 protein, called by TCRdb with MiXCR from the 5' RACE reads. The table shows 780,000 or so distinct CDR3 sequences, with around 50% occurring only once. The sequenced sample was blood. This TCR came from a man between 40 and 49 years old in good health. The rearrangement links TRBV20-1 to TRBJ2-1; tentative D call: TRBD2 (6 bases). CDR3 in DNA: TGCAGTGTATTACTAGCAAACAATGAGCAGTTCTTC. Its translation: CSVLLANNEQFF.